The present TCR beta chain was sequenced within a study of T-cell reconstitution after alpha-beta-depleted transplantation in children. TCRbeta library preparation incorporated unique molecular identifiers. TCRdb reanalysed the PCR reads using MiXCR and keeps one entry per CDR3 protein. The sample lists some 200,000 distinct CDR3 sequences, more than 12% occurring once. This clonotype was found many times. Sequencing used PBMCs from the stem cell graft donor, obtained from the stem cell graft. This TCR was recovered from a human donor who donated a stem cell graft to a child with acute lymphoblastic leukemia.

CDR3 DNA: TGTGCCAGCAGCTTGCCCGGGACTGGCCGAGAGACCCAGTACTTC. Translating it yields CASSLPGTGRETQYF. The V call is TRBV7-9, the J call TRBJ2-5, with D perhaps matching TRBD2 (6 bases). The CDR3 is 15 residues long. Germline V gives CDR1 SEHNR, CDR2 FQNEAQ (reference sequence). V was cut by 3 bases and J by 4 bases, with 15 bases left in between.